This T cell receptor (beta chain) appears in the sequencing data of a study of tumor-infiltrating lymphocytes in primary liver carcinoma. For the study at large: Surgeons treated the primary liver carcinoma of the patients by surgical resection. T1-T3 N0M0 was the stage of the tumors, which were 4.2 to 10 cm across.

This clonotype was counted a single time. A much larger clone lies a single base off, so this may be a read error. TCR beta cDNA was prepared out of roughly 0.45 ug total RNA by means of a constant-region primer. A slightly modified ARM-PCR protocol with three nested multiplex PCR rounds produced these TCR beta libraries. Primers for the first two PCR rounds were TRBV1-TRBV30 forward primers and a C-beta reverse primer (around 10 cycles per round). TCRdb recomputed calls from the multiplex PCR reads with MiXCR, one row per CDR3 protein. The table lists fewer than 350,000 distinct CDR3 sequences, 65% of them singletons. Blood RNA originated from unsorted whole blood, with germline DNA additionally extracted. CDR1 and CDR2 from the germline V gene are MNHEY and SVGEGT. CDR3 size: 16 residues.

The genes are TRBV6-2 or TRBV6-3 and TRBJ1-5; 9 positions agree with TRBD1. This TCR derives from a man aged 35-49 years with primary liver carcinoma and hepatitis B virus infection. Sequencing was performed on peripheral blood. The CDR3 bases are TGTGCCTGCAGTACCCGAACAGGGGGCATCAATCAGCCCCAGCATTTT. Translating gives CACSTRTGGINQPQHF.